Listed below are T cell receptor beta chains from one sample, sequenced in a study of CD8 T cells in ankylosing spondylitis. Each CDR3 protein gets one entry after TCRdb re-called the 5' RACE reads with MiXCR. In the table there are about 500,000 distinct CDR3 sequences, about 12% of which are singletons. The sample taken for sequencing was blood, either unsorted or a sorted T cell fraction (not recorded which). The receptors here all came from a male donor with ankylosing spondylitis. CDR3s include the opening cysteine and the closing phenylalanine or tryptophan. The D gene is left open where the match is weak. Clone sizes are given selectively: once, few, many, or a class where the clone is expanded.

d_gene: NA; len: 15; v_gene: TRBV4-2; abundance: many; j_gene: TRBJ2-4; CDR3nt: TGTGCCAGTAGCGGAGCAGAACTGGCCAAAAACATTCAGTACTTC; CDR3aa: CASSGAELAKNIQYF
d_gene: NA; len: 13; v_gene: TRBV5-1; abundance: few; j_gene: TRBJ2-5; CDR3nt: TGCGCCAGCAGCCCGGGGGGCTACGTAACCCAGTACTTC; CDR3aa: CASSPGGYVTQYF
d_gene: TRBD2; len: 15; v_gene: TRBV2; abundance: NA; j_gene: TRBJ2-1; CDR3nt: TGTGCCAGCAGATTTTCTAGCGGGGCCTACAATGAGCAGTTCTTC; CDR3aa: CASRFSSGAYNEQFF
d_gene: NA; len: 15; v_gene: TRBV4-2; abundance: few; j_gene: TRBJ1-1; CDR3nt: TGTGCCAGCAGCCAAGTGGGGGGCCGGGGCACTGAAGCTTTCTTT; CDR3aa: CASSQVGGRGTEAFF
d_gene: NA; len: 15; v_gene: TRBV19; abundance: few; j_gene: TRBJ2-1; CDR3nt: TGTGCCAGTAGTGGGTCTGGGCAGCCCTACAATGAGCAGTTCTTC; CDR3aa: CASSGSGQPYNEQFF
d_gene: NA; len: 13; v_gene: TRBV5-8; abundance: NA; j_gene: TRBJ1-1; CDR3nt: TGTGCCAGCAGCCCCCGGCCCCCCACTGAAGCTTTCTTT; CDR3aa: CASSPRPPTEAFF
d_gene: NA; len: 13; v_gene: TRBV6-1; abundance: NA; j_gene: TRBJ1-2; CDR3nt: TGTGCCAGCAGCACTGACAGTCTCTATGGCTACACCTTC; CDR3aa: CASSTDSLYGYTF
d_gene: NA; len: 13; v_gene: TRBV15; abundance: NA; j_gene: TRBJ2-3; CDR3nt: TGTGCCACCAGCAGAGATCGGCAGGATACGCAGTATTTT; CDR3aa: CATSRDRQDTQYF
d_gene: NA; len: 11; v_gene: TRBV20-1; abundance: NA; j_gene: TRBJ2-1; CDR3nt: TGCAGTGCCAGCAGGGTGAATGAGCAGTTCTTC; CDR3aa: CSASRVNEQFF
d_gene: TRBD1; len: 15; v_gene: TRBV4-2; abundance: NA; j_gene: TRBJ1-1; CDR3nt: TGTGCCAGCAGCCACAACAGGGGTGCAAACACTGAAGCTTTCTTT; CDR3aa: CASSHNRGANTEAFF
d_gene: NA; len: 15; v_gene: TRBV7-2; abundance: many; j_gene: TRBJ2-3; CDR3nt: TGTGCCAGCAGCTTAGTTTGGCGGAACACAGATACGCAGTATTTT; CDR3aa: CASSLVWRNTDTQYF
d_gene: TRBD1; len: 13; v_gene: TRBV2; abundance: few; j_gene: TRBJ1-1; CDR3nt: TGTGCCAGCACAAGGGGGCCGGGCACTGAAGCTTTCTTT; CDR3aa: CASTRGPGTEAFF
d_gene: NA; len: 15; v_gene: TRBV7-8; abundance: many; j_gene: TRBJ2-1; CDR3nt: TGTGCCAGCAGCTTCCCAGGACCACTAGGGAATGAGCAGTTCTTC; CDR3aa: CASSFPGPLGNEQFF
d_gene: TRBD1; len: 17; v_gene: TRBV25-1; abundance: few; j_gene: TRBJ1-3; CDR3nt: TGTGCCAGCAGTGAAGGGTTTCAAGACAGGGAAGGAAACACCATATATTTT; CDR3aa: CASSEGFQDREGNTIYF
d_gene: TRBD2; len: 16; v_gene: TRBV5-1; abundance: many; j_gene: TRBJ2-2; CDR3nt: TGCGCCAGCAGCAGAATTAGCGGGAGGTCGGCCGGGGAGCTGTTTTTT; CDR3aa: CASSRISGRSAGELFF
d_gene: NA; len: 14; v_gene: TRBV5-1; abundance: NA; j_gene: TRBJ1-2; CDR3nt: TGCGCCAGCAGCATGGGGGACGGGACTTCTGGCTACACCTTC; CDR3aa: CASSMGDGTSGYTF
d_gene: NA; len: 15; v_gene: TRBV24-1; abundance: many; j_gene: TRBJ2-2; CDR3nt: TGTGCCACCAGTGATTTTGCCAGGGACACCGGGGAGCTGTTTTTT; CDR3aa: CATSDFARDTGELFF
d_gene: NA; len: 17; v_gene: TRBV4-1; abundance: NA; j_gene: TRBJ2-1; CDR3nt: TGCGCCAGCAGCCCCCAGGGGCTAGCGGATTTCTACAATGAGCAGTTCTTC; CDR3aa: CASSPQGLADFYNEQFF
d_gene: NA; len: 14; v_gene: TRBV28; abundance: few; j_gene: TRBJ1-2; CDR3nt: TGTGCCAGCAGTTTCCGGGGGAAGAACTATGGCTACACCTTC; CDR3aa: CASSFRGKNYGYTF
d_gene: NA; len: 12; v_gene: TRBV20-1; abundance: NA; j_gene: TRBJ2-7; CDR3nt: TGCAGTGCTAGAGGCCAATCCTACGAGCAGTACTTC; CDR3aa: CSARGQSYEQYF
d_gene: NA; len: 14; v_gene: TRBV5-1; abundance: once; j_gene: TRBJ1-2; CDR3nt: TGCGCCAGCAGCTTGGATACAGGAGTCTATGGCTACACCTTC; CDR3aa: CASSLDTGVYGYTF
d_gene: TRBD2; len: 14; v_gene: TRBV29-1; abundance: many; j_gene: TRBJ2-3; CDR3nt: TGCAGCGCTCGTCTAGCGGCCAGAGGGGATACGCAGTATTTT; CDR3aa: CSARLAARGDTQYF
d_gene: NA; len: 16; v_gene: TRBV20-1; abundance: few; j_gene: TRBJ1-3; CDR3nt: TGCAGTGCTAGAGACCTCGCCACAATCTCTGGAAACACCATATATTTT; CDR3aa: CSARDLATISGNTIYF
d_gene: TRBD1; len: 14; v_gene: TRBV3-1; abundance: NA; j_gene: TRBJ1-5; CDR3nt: TGTGCCAGCAGCCACGGACAGGGCCATCAGCCCCAGCATTTT; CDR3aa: CASSHGQGHQPQHF
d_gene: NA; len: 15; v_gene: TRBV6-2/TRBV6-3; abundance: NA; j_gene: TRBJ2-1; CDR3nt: TGTGCCAGCAGCTCCGGGACCCGTGGAATCCGTGAGCAGTTCTTC; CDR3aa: CASSSGTRGIREQFF
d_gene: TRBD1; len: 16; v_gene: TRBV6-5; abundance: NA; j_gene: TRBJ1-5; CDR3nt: TGTGCCAGCAGTTCCTACACAGGGGGAAGCAATCAGCCCCAGCATTTT; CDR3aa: CASSSYTGGSNQPQHF
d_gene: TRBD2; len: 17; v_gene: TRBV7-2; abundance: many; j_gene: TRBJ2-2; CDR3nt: TGTGCCAGCAGCCTCAAAGGAGCGGGAGGAGGGACCGGGGAGCTGTTTTTT; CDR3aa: CASSLKGAGGGTGELFF
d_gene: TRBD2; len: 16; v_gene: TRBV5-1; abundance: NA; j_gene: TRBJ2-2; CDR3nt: TGCGCCAGCAGGCTAGCGGGAGGGCCGAGCACCGGGGAGCTGTTTTTT; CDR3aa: CASRLAGGPSTGELFF
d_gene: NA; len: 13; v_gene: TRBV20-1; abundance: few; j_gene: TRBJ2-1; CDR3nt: TGCAGTGCTAGAGATCAGCTAGCTGGTGAGCAGTTCTTC; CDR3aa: CSARDQLAGEQFF
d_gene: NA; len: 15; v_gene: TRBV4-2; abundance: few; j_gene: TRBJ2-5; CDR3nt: TGTGCCAGCAGCCCATTACGACACTTACAAGAGACCCAGTACTTC; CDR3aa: CASSPLRHLQETQYF
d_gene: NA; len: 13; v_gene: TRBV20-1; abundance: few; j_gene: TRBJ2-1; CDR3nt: TGCAGTGCTAGCGGGAACTCCTACAATGAGCAGTTCTTC; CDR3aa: CSASGNSYNEQFF
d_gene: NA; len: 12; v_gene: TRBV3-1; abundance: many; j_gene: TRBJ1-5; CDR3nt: TGTGCCAGCAGCCATCGGGATCAGCCCCAGCATTTT; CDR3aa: CASSHRDQPQHF
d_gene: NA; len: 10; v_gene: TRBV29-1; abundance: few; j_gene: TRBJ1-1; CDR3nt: TGCAGCGTTCATGGGGTGAAAGCTTTCTTT; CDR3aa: CSVHGVKAFF
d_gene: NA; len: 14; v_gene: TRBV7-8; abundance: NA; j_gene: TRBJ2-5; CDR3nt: TGTGCCAGCAGCTTATGGCACTACCAAGAGACCCAGTACTTC; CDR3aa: CASSLWHYQETQYF
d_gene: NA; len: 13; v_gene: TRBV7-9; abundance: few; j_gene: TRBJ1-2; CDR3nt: TGTGCCAGCAGCACCGACAGTGCAACTATATACACCTTC; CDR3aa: CASSTDSATIYTF
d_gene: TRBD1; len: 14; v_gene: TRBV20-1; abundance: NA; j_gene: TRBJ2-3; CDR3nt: TGCAGTGTTGCAGGGGGCAGGGGCACAGATACGCAGTATTTT; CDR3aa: CSVAGGRGTDTQYF
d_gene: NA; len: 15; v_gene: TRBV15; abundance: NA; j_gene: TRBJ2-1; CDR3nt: TGTGCCGCCAGCAGCTTTCAGGACTCCTACAATGAGCAGTTCTTC; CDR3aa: CAASSFQDSYNEQFF
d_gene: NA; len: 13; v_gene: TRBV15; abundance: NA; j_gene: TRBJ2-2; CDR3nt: TGTGCCACTGCAGGGAGGAACACCGGGGAGCTGTTTTTT; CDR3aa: CATAGRNTGELFF
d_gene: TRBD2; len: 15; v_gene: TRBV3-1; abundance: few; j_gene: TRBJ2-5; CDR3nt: TGTGCCAGCAGCCGACTAGCGGGAGTTGGAGAGACCCAGTACTTC; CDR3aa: CASSRLAGVGETQYF
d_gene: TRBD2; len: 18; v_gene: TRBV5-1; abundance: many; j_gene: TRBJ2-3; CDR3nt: TGCGCCAGCAGCCTGTCAGCTCCTAGCGGGAGGGTGGCAGATACGCAGTATTTT; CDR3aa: CASSLSAPSGRVADTQYF
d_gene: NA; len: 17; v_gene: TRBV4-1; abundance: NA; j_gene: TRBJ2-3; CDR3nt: TGCGCCAGCAGCCAAGGGCTGACGGCTTCGGGCACAGATACGCAGTATTTT; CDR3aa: CASSQGLTASGTDTQYF
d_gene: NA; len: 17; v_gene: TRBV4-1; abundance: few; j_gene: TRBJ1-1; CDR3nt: TGCGCCAGCAGCCCTTACAGGGCGGGGCCTGCAGGGGTCGGAGCTTTCTTT; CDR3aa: CASSPYRAGPAGVGAFF
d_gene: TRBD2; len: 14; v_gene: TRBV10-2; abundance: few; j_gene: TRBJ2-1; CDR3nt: TGCGCCACCTCCGGGCTAGCGGTTGACAATGAGCAGTTCTTC; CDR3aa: CATSGLAVDNEQFF
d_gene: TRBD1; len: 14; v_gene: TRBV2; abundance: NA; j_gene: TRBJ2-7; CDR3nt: TGTGCCAGCAGAGAAAGGACAGGGAACCACGAGCAGTACTTC; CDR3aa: CASRERTGNHEQYF
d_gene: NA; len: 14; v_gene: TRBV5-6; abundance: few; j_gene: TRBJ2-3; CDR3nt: TGTGCCAGCAGCCCTGGATCCATCGGGGATACGCAGTATTTT; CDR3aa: CASSPGSIGDTQYF
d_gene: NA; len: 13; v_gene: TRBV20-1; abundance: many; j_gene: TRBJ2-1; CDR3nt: TGCAGTGCTAGAGTGCCATCCTACAATGAGCAGTTCTTC; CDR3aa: CSARVPSYNEQFF
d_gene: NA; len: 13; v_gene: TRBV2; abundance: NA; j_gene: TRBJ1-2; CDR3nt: TGTGCCGGCTCACAGGGTTACGCTGGTGGCTACACCTTC; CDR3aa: CAGSQGYAGGYTF
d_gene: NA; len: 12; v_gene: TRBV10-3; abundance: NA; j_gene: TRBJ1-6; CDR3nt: TGTGCCATCAGACAGAATAATTCACCCCTCCACTTT; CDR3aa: CAIRQNNSPLHF
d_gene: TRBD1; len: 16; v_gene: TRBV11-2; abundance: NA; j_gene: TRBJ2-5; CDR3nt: TGTGCCAGCAGCTTAGGTGACAGGGCGTTTAGGGAGACCCAGTACTTC; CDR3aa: CASSLGDRAFRETQYF
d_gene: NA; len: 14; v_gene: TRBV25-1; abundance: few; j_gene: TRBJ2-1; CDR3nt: TGTGCCAGCAGGGACCCGGGAGAGTACAATGAGCAGTTCTTC; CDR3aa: CASRDPGEYNEQFF
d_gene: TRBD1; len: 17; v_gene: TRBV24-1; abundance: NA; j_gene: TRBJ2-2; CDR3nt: TGTGCCACCAGTGAACCGGGACAGGGGGCGCGTCCCGGGGAGCTGTTTTTT; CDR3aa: CATSEPGQGARPGELFF
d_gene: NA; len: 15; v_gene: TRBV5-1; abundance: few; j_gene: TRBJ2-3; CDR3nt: TGCGCCAGCAGCTTGGAGTCAGCTAGCACAGATACGCAGTATTTT; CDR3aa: CASSLESASTDTQYF
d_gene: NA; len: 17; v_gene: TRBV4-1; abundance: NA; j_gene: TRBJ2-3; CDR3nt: TGCGCCAGCAGCCAAGTTCCCCACGGAGAGGGCACAGATACGCAGTATTTT; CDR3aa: CASSQVPHGEGTDTQYF
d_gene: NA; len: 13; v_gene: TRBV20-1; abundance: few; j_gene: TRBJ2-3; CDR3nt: TGCAGTGCTAGACGTGGGAGTGGAGATACGCAGTATTTT; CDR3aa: CSARRGSGDTQYF
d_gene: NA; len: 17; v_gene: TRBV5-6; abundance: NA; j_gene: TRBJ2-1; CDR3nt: TGTGCCAGCAGCTTGGGTGGGGGCCCCCTCTCCTACAATGAGCAGTTCTTC; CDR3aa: CASSLGGGPLSYNEQFF